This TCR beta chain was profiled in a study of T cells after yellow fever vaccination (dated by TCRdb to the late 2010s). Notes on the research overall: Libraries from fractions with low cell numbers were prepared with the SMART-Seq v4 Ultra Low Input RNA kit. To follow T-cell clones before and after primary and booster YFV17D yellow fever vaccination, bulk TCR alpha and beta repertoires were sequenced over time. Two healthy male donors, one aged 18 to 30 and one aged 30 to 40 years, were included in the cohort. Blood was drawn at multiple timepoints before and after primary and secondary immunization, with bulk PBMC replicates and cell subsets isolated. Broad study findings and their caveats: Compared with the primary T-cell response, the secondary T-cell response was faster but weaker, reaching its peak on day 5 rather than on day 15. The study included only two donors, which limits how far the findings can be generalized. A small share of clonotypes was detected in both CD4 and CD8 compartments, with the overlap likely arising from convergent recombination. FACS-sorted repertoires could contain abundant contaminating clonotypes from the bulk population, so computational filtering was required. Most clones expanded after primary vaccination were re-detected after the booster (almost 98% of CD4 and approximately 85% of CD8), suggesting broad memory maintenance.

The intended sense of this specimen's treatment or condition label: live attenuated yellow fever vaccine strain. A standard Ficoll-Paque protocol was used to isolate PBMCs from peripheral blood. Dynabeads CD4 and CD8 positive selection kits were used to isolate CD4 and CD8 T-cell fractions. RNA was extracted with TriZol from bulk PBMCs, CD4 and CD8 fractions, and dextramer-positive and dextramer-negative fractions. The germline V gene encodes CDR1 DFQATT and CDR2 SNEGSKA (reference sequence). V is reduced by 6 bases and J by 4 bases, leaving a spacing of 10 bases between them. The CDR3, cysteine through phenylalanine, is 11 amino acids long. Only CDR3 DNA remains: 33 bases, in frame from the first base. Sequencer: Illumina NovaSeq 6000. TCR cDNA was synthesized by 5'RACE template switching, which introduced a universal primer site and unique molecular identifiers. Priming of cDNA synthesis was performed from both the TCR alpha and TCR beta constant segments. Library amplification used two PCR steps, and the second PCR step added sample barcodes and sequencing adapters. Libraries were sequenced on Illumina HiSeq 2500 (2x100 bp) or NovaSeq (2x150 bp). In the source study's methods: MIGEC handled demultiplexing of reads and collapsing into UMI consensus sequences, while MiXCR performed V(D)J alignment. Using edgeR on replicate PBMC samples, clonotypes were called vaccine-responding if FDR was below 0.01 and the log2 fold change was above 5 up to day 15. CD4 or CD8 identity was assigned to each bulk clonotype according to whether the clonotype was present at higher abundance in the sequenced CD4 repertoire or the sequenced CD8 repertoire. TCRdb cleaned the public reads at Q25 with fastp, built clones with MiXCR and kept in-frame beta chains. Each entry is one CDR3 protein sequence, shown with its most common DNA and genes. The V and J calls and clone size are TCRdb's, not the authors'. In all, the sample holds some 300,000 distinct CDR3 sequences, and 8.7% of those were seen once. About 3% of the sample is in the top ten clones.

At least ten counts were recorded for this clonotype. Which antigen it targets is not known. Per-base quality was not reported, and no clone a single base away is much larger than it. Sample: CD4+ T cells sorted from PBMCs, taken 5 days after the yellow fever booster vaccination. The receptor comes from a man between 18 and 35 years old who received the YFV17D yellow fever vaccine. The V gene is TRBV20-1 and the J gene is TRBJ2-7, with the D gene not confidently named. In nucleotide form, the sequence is TGCAGTGCCCGAAAGAGGTACGAGCAGTACTTC. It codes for CSARKRYEQYF.